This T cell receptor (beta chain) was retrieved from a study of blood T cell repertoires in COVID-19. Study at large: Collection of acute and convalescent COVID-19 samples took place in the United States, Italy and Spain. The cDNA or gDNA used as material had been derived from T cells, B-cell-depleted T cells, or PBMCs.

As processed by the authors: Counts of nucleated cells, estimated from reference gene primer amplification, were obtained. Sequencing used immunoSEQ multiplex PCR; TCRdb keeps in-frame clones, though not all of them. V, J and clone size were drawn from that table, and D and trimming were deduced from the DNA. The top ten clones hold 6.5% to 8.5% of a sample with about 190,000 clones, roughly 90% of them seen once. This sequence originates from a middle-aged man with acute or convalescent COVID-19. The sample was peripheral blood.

The CDR3 is CASQDRESSGANVLTF. For the CDR3, the DNA is TGCGCCAGCCAGGACAGGGAGAGCTCTGGGGCCAACGTCCTGACTTTC. The J gene is TRBJ2-6, the V gene TRBV4-1, with 8 bases lining up with TRBD1. This CDR3 contains 16 residues. The V gene's germline CDR1 is MGHRA and CDR2 YSYEKL. V gave up 8 bases and J gave up 0 bases; unmatched junction bases: 6.